This passage covers 28 T cell receptor beta chains from one sample sequenced in a study of OX40 agonist ivuxolimab in advanced cancers. Clones were sequenced by immunoSEQ multiplex PCR, and TCRdb holds only the in-frame ones, with some missing. This table has under 80,000 clones, about 90% appearing once. The sample in question was CD4+ or CD8+ T cells sorted from blood, obtained in a trial of the OX40 agonist ivuxolimab. The source of these receptors is an adult with an advanced solid tumor such as melanoma, head and neck, liver or kidney cancer.

The chain couples TRBV5-6 to TRBJ1-2, with D hard to call. CDR3 size: 15 residues. Germline loops: CDR1 SGHDT, CDR2 YYEEEE. Trimming took 0 bases from V and 5 from J, leaving 14 bases between them. This CDR3 reads CASSLDGLRGYGYTF. CDR3 in DNA: TGTGCCAGCAGCTTGGACGGGCTCCGAGGGTATGGCTACACCTTC. Filled out from reference TRBV5-6 and TRBJ1-2, the complete variable domain reads DAGVTQSPTHLIKTRGQQVTLRCSPKSGHDTVSWYQQALGQGPQFIFQYYEEEERQRGNFPDRFSGHQFPNYSSELNVNALLLGDSALYLCASSLDGLRGYGYTFGSGTRLTVV.

The chain recombines TRBV5-6 with TRBJ1-3; D not resolved. V was cut by 4 bases and J by 0 bases, with 11 bases left in between. Germline CDR1 reads SGHDT; CDR2 reads YYEEEE. This CDR3 is built from 15 residues. Written as DNA, the CDR3 is TGTGCCAGCAGCCTCGGACCGGACTCTGGAAACACCATATATTTT. Translation: CASSLGPDSGNTIYF.

CDR3 coding DNA: TGTGCCAGCAGTTTAACCTCTAGCGGACGTATTAATGAGCAGTTCTTC. Its protein product is CASSLTSSGRINEQFF. The chain recombines TRBV28 with TRBJ2-1; TRBD2 matches 7 bases. The V and J ends lost 2 bases and 7 bases, in that order; junction bases with no gene match: 11. This CDR3 has 16 residues. In germline, CDR1 is MDHEN, CDR2 SYDVKM.

This clone was picked up a small number of times. This rearrangement joins TRBV19 to TRBJ2-2, with 9 bases fitting TRBD2. Germline lookup yields CDR1 LNHDA and CDR2 SQIVND (reference sequence). V lost 5 bases and J lost 6; bases outside the gene matches: 4. The CDR3 runs to 14 residues. The CDR3 nucleotides are TGTGCCAGTAGTGTGTTAGCGGGAGCCGGGGAGCTGTTTTTT. Residues: CASSVLAGAGELFF.

V is TRBV15 and J is TRBJ2-1, with TRBD1 as a possible D gene (6 bases). The ends were cut back, 5 bases at V and 13 bases at J, with 21 bases in the middle. The germline V gene has CDR1 LNHNV and CDR2 YYDKDF (reference sequence). The CDR3 has 14 residues. The CDR3 region is CATSPATITGTQFF. The DNA for the CDR3 is TGTGCCACCAGCCCAGCAACTATTACAGGGACCCAGTTCTTC.

V is TRBV10-3 and J is TRBJ2-3; D might be TRBD1 (5 bases). CDR3 length equals 14 residues. The V end was cut by 6 bases, the J end by 4 bases, with 14 bases between. Germline V CDR1 and CDR2: ENHRY, SYGVKD. CDR3 sequence: CAISDTQGADTQYF. In DNA form, the CDR3 reads TGTGCCATCAGCGACACCCAAGGGGCAGATACGCAGTATTTT.

The V and J genes are TRBV7-2 and TRBJ2-7; possibly TRBD1 for D (6 bases). Trimming removed 1 base at V and 6 bases at J, with 16 bases between. CDR1 is SGHTA and CDR2 is FQGNSA in the germline V gene. CDR3 length: 15 residues. CDR3 loop: CASSLDTGIVSEQYF. In DNA, the CDR3 is TGTGCCAGCAGCTTAGATACAGGGATAGTCTCCGAGCAGTACTTC.

The CDR3 DNA reads TGTGCCAGCAGCTCTGGACAGGGGAGCGAGCAGTACTTC. Its protein is CASSSGQGSEQYF. This rearrangement joins TRBV11-2 to TRBJ2-7, with 9 bases lining up with TRBD1. CDR1 is SGHAT, CDR2 FQNNGV, per germline. There are 13 residues in the CDR3. The V gene end was trimmed by 4 bases and the J gene end by 6 bases; junction bases not matched to a gene: 4.

The chain joins TRBV29-1 to TRBJ2-3, with D tentatively TRBD1 or TRBD2 (6 bases each). The CDR3 contains 14 residues. From germline, CDR1 is SQVTM and CDR2 ANQGSEA. The ends were cut back, 2 bases at V and 4 bases at J, with 13 bases in the middle. CDR3 DNA: TGCAGCGTTGAACCCCCGGGGGCAGCAGATACGCAGTATTTT. Translation gives CSVEPPGAADTQYF.

This sequence joins TRBV7-9 and TRBJ2-3, with 9 bases that match TRBD2. CDR1 is SEHNR and CDR2 is FQNEAQ in the germline V gene (reference sequence). This CDR3 has 16 residues. The V gene end was trimmed by 1 base and the J gene end by 0 bases; junction bases not matched to a gene: 2. CDR3 coding DNA: TGTGCCAGCAGCTTAGGACTAGCGGCTAGCACAGATACGCAGTATTTT. This codes for CASSLGLAASTDTQYF.

The chain links TRBV14 to TRBJ2-3; D possibly corresponds to TRBD2 (6 bases). The V gene lost 3 bases and the J gene lost 0 bases, with 10 bases spanning the gap. The CDR3 contains 15 residues. Germline lookup yields CDR1 SGHDN and CDR2 FVKESK. This chain's CDR3 is CASSQWDSSTDTQYF. CDR3 bases: TGTGCCAGCAGCCAGTGGGACTCTAGCACAGATACGCAGTATTTT.

Written as DNA, the CDR3 is TGTGCCAGCAGGACAGGGGGCAGTAATGAAAAACTGTTTTTT. Its protein is CASRTGGSNEKLFF. V usage is TRBV28 and J usage is TRBJ1-4; the match to TRBD1 covers 10 bases. V shed 6 bases, J shed 4 bases, and the junction held 2 bases outside the gene matches. The germline V gene encodes CDR1 MDHEN and CDR2 SYDVKM. The CDR3 covers 14 residues. The variable domain in full, completed from reference TRBV28 and TRBJ1-4, reads DVKVTQSSRYLVKRTGEKVFLECVQDMDHENMFWYRQDPGLGLRLIYFSYDVKMKEKGDIPEGYSVSREKKERFSLILESASTNQTSMYLCASRTGGSNEKLFFGSGTQLSVL.

The chain is built from TRBV27 and TRBJ2-7; 7 bases agree with TRBD2. The CDR3 has 15 amino acids. V dropped 1 base and J dropped 2; count of bases not matched to a gene: 5. Germline-derived CDR1 and CDR2 are MNHEY and SMNVEV (reference sequence). The CDR3: CASSLFLAATYEQYF. DNA of the CDR3: TGTGCCAGCAGTTTATTCCTAGCGGCAACCTACGAGCAGTACTTC.

CDR3 in amino acids: CASSWDISRGYTF. DNA of the CDR3: TGTGCCAGCAGCTGGGACATATCTAGGGGCTACACCTTC. The chain is built from TRBV5-6 and TRBJ1-2; a possible D gene is TRBD1 (6 bases). This CDR3 has 13 amino acids. V lost 3 bases and J 8 bases, leaving 14 bases between the germline ends. Per the germline V gene, CDR1 is SGHDT and CDR2 is YYEEEE.

V and J are TRBV6-5 and TRBJ2-7; D unclear. Per the germline V gene, CDR1 is MNHEY and CDR2 is SVGAGI. V gave up 6 bases and J gave up 0 bases, with 12 bases separating them. The CDR3 contains 14 residues. The CDR3 loop reads CASRKPGPSYEQYF. CDR3 nucleotide sequence: TGTGCCAGCAGAAAACCGGGCCCCTCCTACGAGCAGTACTTC.

This clone was recorded a few times. The rearrangement uses TRBV7-2 and TRBJ2-1; perhaps TRBD2 as D (6 bases). CDR3 size: 16 residues. Germline-derived CDR1 and CDR2 are SGHTA and FQGNSA. V lost 4 bases, J lost 0 bases, and 13 bases lay in between. The CDR3 DNA is TGTGCCAGCAGCTCCCTAGCGCGAATCTCCTACAATGAGCAGTTCTTC. Translating gives CASSSLARISYNEQFF.

This clone was detected only once. The V call is TRBV21-1, the J call TRBJ1-3; TRBD1, the D gene given by the table, was not confirmed from the DNA. TRBV21-1 is recorded as a pseudogene. The CDR3 has 15 residues. The CDR3 DNA reads as TGTGCCAGCAGCAAAGACAACAGCACTGGAAACACCATATATTTT. Amino acids: CASSKDNSTGNTIYF.

The DNA for the CDR3 is TGTGCCATCAGTGGGTTCGGGCCCGGGGAGCTGTTTTTT. It codes for CAISGFGPGELFF. This rearrangement joins TRBV10-3 to TRBJ2-2; D remains unclear. Trimming shortened V by 4 bases and J by 6 bases, and 9 bases separated the two germline ends. Germline CDR1 reads ENHRY; CDR2 reads SYGVKD. This CDR3 region has 13 residues.

The chain uses TRBV18 and TRBJ2-5; the match to TRBD2 covers 9 bases. This CDR3 spans 15 amino acids. Germline V gives CDR1 KGHSH, CDR2 LQKENI. V was clipped by 3 bases and J by 5 bases; unmatched bases: 7. This CDR3 is CASSPSSGSRETQYF. CDR3 in DNA: TGTGCCAGCTCACCTAGTAGCGGGAGTAGGGAGACCCAGTACTTC. Complete variable domain (other parts from reference TRBV18 and TRBJ2-5): NAGVMQNPRHLVRRRGQEARLRCSPMKGHSHVYWYRQLPEEGLKFMVYLQKENIIDESGMPKERFSAEFPKEGPSILRIQQVVRGDSAAYFCASSPSSGSRETQYFGPGTRLLVL.

The chain employs TRBV2 and TRBJ2-1; D gene ambiguous. V was clipped by 3 bases and J by 0 bases, with 6 bases between them. The length of the CDR3 is 14 residues. Germline assignment: CDR1 SNHLY and CDR2 FYNNEI. CDR3 sequence (DNA): TGTGCCAGCAGTGAGGCTAGCTCCTACAATGAGCAGTTCTTC. It encodes CASSEASSYNEQFF.

This chain joins TRBV21-1 and TRBJ2-4; the table's D call TRBD1 went unverified against the DNA. TRBV21-1 is a recognized pseudogene. The CDR3 extends over 16 amino acids. CDR3 in DNA: TGTGCCAGCAGCAAAGTCTCAGGGTTAGCCAAAAACATTCAGTACTTC. Protein: CASSKVSGLAKNIQYF.

V gene TRBV28 combines with J gene TRBJ1-2; maybe TRBD1 (6 bases). The CDR3 has 15 amino acids. The germline gives CDR1 MDHEN, CDR2 SYDVKM. V shed 4 bases and J shed 0 bases, with 12 bases lying between them. CDR3 sequence reads: CASSSGQLPNYGYTF. The CDR3 region has the DNA TGTGCCAGCAGTTCCGGACAGCTGCCTAACTATGGCTACACCTTC.

V gene TRBV2 combines with J gene TRBJ2-7; D perhaps matches TRBD1 (5 bases). Germline values: CDR1 SNHLY, CDR2 FYNNEI. This CDR3 region has 12 residues. Between the trimmed V and J ends, which lost 6 bases and 9 bases, there was a span of 15 bases. The CDR3 protein is CASRRVGVWQYF. In DNA, the CDR3 is TGTGCCAGCAGACGGGTAGGGGTTTGGCAGTACTTC.

The chain combines TRBV5-1 with TRBJ2-1; perhaps TRBD2 as D (6 bases). Looked up from germline, CDR1 is SGHRS and CDR2 is YFSETQ. The CDR3 is 15 amino acids. The V end lost 3 bases, the J end lost 7 bases, and 17 bases lay between the germline ends. The CDR3 nucleotides are TGCGCCAGCAGCTGGGGGGTCGGAGGAGATAATGAGCAGTTCTTC. Translating gives CASSWGVGGDNEQFF. The full variable domain, its missing parts supplied by reference TRBV5-1 and TRBJ2-1, is KAGVTQTPRYLIKTRGQQVTLSCSPISGHRSVSWYQQTPGQGLQFLFEYFSETQRNKGNFPGRFSGRQFSNSRSEMNVSTLELGDSALYLCASSWGVGGDNEQFFGPGTRLTVL.

The CDR3 region is CASSKDRSYGYTF. CDR3 coding DNA: TGTGCCAGCAGTAAGGACAGGAGCTATGGCTACACCTTC. The V and J genes are TRBV6-1 and TRBJ1-2; TRBD1 agrees at 7 bases. This CDR3 has 13 amino acids. Germline loops: CDR1 MNHNS, CDR2 SASEGT. V dropped 5 bases and J dropped 4; count of bases not matched to a gene: 4.

The chain joins TRBV28 to TRBJ2-5; TRBD2 matches at 13 bases. The germline V gene has CDR1 MDHEN and CDR2 SYDVKM. This CDR3 contains 16 residues. The V and J ends lost 5 bases and 4 bases, in that order; junction bases with no gene match: 7. CDR3 amino acids: CASSRTSGRLGETQYF. The CDR3 region has the DNA TGTGCCAGCAGTCGGACTAGCGGGAGACTTGGAGAGACCCAGTACTTC.

The CDR3 sequence: CASRPGTSSQPQHF. The CDR3 DNA reads as TGTGCCAGCAGGCCCGGGACCTCTAGTCAGCCCCAGCATTTT. The genes are TRBV6-1 and TRBJ1-5, with TRBD1 as a possible D gene (5 bases). Trimming left V 6 bases short and J 6 bases short, with 15 bases between. Germline CDR1 MNHNS, CDR2 SASEGT. This CDR3 has 14 residues.

The V gene is TRBV6-5, the J gene TRBJ2-7; no clear D gene. This CDR3 is built from 14 residues. The V end lost 6 bases, the J end lost 2 bases, and 14 bases lay between the germline ends. From germline, CDR1 is MNHEY and CDR2 SVGAGI. The CDR3: CASRPPGPAYEQYF. The CDR3 DNA is TGTGCCAGCAGACCCCCCGGTCCAGCCTACGAGCAGTACTTC.